This entry describes one T cell receptor beta chain. How the authors handled the data: Amplifying reference gene primers gave estimates of nucleated cell counts. Here immunoSEQ multiplex PCR was the method, and the copy in TCRdb shows in-frame clones only, minus some. That table is the source of V, J and clone size, and D and trimming were worked out from the DNA. The repertoire consists of around 170,000 clones, with 85% to 90% occurring once and the leading ten covering about 7%. V was pared by 2 bases and J by 4 bases, with 12 bases between. Germline CDR1 is SGHTA and CDR2 is FQGTGA. The CDR3 consists of 15 residues. The data belong to a study of blood T cell repertoires in COVID-19. Study summary: Specimens from acute and convalescent COVID-19 originated in the United States, Italy and Spain. The analysed material was cDNA or gDNA that came from T cells, B-cell-depleted T cells, or PBMCs.

The sequenced sample was peripheral blood. The sequence was obtained from a man aged 50 or older with active or convalescent COVID-19. The rearrangement joins TRBV7-3 to TRBJ2-1, with D possibly TRBD2 on 6 matching bases. In nucleotides, the CDR3 is TGTGCCAGCAGCTTAGTTGGCGGGGATTACAATGAGCAGTTCTTC. Translation: CASSLVGGDYNEQFF.